The next 10 T cell receptor beta chains were all read from a single sample in a study of graft-versus-host responses after intestinal transplantation (dated by TCRdb to the early 2020s). Library generation was performed with the immunoSEQ multiplex PCR assay. TCRdb provides this immuneACCESS table in a form limited to in-frame rearrangements. Some clones are lacking; in checked studies, under half of them reflect an unresolved V gene, and why the rest are absent is not known. The sample table lists about 86,000 clones, 88% of them with a count of one. The ten top clones hold under 0.3% of the sample. These receptors have no known antigen. This sample's time point label indicates: cells obtained before transplantation from donor or recipient. Sequencing was performed on unstimulated CD4+ T cells sorted from spleen or lymph node cells, taken before transplant. Receptors originate from a human donor who was the organ donor for an intestinal transplant.

This clone was seen just once. The chain has TRBV12-5 and TRBJ2-7; possible D gene TRBD1, 6 bases. This CDR3 region has 16 residues. Trimming stripped 3 bases from V and 0 bases from J, with 15 bases between. CDR1 is LGHNT and CDR2 is FRNRAP in the germline V gene. CDR3: CASGLRRQDSSYEQYF. Here the CDR3 DNA reads TGTGCTAGTGGTTTAAGGCGGCAGGACAGCTCCTACGAGCAGTACTTC.

The J gene is TRBJ1-2, the V gene TRBV5-5; TRBD1 aligns across 8 bases. V shed 0 bases, J shed 0 bases, and the junction held 4 bases outside the gene matches. Germline CDR1 reads SGHKS; CDR2 reads YYEKEE (reference sequence). This CDR3 is built from 16 residues. As DNA, the CDR3 is TGTGCCAGCAGCTTGGCGCAGGGGGCCGCTAACTATGGCTACACCTTC. Translated: CASSLAQGAANYGYTF.

This clone was counted only a few times. This chain connects TRBV25-1 to TRBJ1-1; D is perhaps TRBD1 (6 bases). There are 12 residues in the CDR3. Deletions cut 8 bases from V and 5 bases from J, with 12 bases between. Germline CDR1 and CDR2: MGHDK and SYGVNS. CDR3 sequence: CASGEQGTEAFF. The CDR3 DNA is TGTGCCAGCGGGGAACAGGGAACTGAAGCTTTCTTT.

The chain joins TRBV6-6 to TRBJ2-5, with TRBD1 as a possible D gene (6 bases). The V end lost 8 bases, the J end lost 11 bases, and 18 bases lay between the germline ends. CDR3 length: 12 residues. In germline, CDR1 is MNHNY, CDR2 SVGAGI (reference sequence). This CDR3 reads CASQAGVGEQYF. CDR3 in DNA: TGTGCCAGCCAAGCAGGGGTGGGAGAGCAGTACTTC.

The V and J genes are TRBV29-1 and TRBJ2-2; D gene ambiguous. The CDR3 totals 15 residues. V lost 0 bases to trimming and J lost 1 base, with 9 bases between them. CDR1 and CDR2 (germline): SQVTM, ANQGSEA. DNA for the CDR3: TGCAGCGTTGAAGATCAGCGTCAGAACACCGGGGAGCTGTTTTTT. Its protein is CSVEDQRQNTGELFF.

CDR3: CASSGNSMNTEAFF. The CDR3 region has the DNA TGTGCCAGCAGCGGAAACAGCATGAACACTGAAGCTTTCTTT. This sequence joins TRBV5-4 and TRBJ1-1, with unresolved D. CDR3 size: 14 residues. Trimming removed 4 bases from V and 0 bases from J, with 10 bases in between. The germline V gene encodes CDR1 SGHNT and CDR2 YYREEE (reference sequence).

The CDR3 DNA sequence: TGTGCCCAGAGGGACAGGGCTAATGAAAAACTGTTTTTT. Translating it yields CAQRDRANEKLFF. The chain carries TRBV30 and TRBJ1-4; TRBD1 aligns across 9 bases. Germline loops: CDR1 GTSNPN, CDR2 SVGIG (reference sequence). Germline trimming cut 8 bases from V and 3 bases from J; bases unmatched to any gene: 4. There are 13 residues in the CDR3.

This rearrangement joins TRBV2 to TRBJ2-7; weak D call: TRBD2 (5 bases). Germline V lookup: CDR1 SNHLY, CDR2 FYNNEI. Trimming removed 5 bases from V and 4 bases from J, with 9 bases in between. This CDR3 contains 12 residues. CDR3 nucleotide sequence: TGTGCCAGCAGTCGGGGTTCGTACGAGCAGTACTTC. It is translated as CASSRGSYEQYF.

The rearrangement joins TRBV19 to TRBJ1-3; D gene unclear. This CDR3 contains 14 residues. Germline CDR1 is LNHDA and CDR2 is SQIVND (reference sequence). V was trimmed by 7 bases and J by 2 bases, leaving 12 bases between them. CDR3 nucleotide sequence: TGTGCCAGTAATGAGAGGAGTGCTGGAAACACCATATATTTT. Amino acid sequence: CASNERSAGNTIYF.

The V call is TRBV7-8, the J call TRBJ2-7; 7 bases agree with TRBD1. CDR3 length: 16 residues. Germline CDR1 reads SGHVS; CDR2 reads FQNEAQ. Trimming took 5 bases from V and 12 from J; bases not matched to a gene: 22. The CDR3 region is CASSQLPGQTASSAYF. In DNA, the CDR3 is TGTGCCAGCAGCCAACTACCGGGACAGACCGCCTCCTCGGCGTACTTC.